This paragraph reports one T cell receptor (beta chain). These data belong to a study of technical replicates of blood from several donors. V was cut by 7 bases and J by 5 bases, with 13 bases left in between. The germline gives CDR1 SNHLY, CDR2 FYNNEI. This CDR3 has 13 residues. Produced via immunoSEQ multiplex PCR; TCRdb's table is partial and in-frame only. Among 50,000 to 60,000 clones listed, less than 95% were seen once. The specimen was PBMCs. V is TRBV2 and J is TRBJ2-3, with D perhaps TRBD1 (5 bases). This receptor was obtained from a human donor in good health. Some clones in this sample may be carry-over from other donors' samples. CDR3 DNA: TGTGCCAGCACGCTGGGGCGAGGAGATACGCAGTATTTT. Translated: CASTLGRGDTQYF.